This TCR beta chain was identified in a study of blood T cell repertoires in COVID-19. Background on the study: From the United States, Italy and Spain came samples of acute and convalescent COVID-19. PBMCs, B-cell-depleted T cells, or T cells were the source of the cDNA or gDNA that made up the material.

Authors' processing steps: Amplifying reference gene primers gave estimates of nucleated cell counts. Here immunoSEQ multiplex PCR was the method, and the copy in TCRdb shows in-frame clones only, minus some. Clone size and the V and J calls come from that table; the DNA yielded D and trimming. The sample lists some 400,000 clones, around 87% seen once, with 5% to 8.5% in the top ten. V was trimmed by 2 bases and J by 7 bases, leaving 15 bases between them. CDR1 and CDR2 (germline): MNHEY, SVGAGI. This CDR3 comprises 15 residues. This chain joins TRBV6-5 and TRBJ2-1, with a weak D call TRBD2 (6 bases). Sequenced material: peripheral blood. The TCR was taken from a man aged 18 to 30 with active or convalescent COVID-19. Here the CDR3 reads CASSYGRGFGNEQFF. CDR3 bases: TGTGCCAGCAGTTACGGGCGGGGTTTCGGGAATGAGCAGTTCTTC.